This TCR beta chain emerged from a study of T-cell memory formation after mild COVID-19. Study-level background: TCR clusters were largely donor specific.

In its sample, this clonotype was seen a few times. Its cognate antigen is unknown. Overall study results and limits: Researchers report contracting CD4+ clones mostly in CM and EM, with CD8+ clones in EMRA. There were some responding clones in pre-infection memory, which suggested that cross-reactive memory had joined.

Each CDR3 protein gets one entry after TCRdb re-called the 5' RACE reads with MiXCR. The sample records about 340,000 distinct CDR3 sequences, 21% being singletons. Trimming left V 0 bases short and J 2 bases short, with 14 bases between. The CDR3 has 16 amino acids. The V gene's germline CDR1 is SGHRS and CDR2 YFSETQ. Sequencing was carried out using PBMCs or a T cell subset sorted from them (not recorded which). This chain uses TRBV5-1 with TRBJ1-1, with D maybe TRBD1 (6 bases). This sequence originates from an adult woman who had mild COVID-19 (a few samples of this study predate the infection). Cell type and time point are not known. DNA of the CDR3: TGCGCCAGCAGCTTGGTCCCCGGGACACCTAACACTGAAGCTTTCTTT. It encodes CASSLVPGTPNTEAFF.